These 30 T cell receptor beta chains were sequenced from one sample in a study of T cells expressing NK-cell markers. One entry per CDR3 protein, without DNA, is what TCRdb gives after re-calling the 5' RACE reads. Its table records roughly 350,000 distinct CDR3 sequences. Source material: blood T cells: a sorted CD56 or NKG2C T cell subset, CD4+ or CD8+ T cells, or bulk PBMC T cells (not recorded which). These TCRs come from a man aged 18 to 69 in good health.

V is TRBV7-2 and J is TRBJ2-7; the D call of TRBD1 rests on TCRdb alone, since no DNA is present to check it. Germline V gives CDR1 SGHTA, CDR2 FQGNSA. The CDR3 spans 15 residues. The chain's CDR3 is CASRPGGGRDYEQYF.

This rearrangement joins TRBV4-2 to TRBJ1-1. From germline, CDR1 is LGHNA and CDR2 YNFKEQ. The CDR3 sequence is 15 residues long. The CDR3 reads CASSQEARMNTEAFF.

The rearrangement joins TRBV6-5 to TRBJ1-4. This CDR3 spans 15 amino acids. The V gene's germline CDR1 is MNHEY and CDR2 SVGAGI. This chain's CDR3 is CASSLQLTTNEKLFF.

CDR3 protein: CATRARGEWNEAFF. The V and J genes are TRBV6-1 and TRBJ1-1. CDR3 length: 14 amino acids. Germline V gene data show CDR1 as MNHNS and CDR2 as SASEGT.

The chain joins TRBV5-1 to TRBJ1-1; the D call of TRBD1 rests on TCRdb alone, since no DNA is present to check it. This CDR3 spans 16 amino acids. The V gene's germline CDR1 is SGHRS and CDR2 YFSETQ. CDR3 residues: CASRSGTGKANTEAFF.

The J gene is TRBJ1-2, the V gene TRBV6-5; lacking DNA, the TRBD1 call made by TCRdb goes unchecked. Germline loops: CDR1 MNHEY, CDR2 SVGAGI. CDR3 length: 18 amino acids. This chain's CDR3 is CASSYTGSTGTDFYGYTF.

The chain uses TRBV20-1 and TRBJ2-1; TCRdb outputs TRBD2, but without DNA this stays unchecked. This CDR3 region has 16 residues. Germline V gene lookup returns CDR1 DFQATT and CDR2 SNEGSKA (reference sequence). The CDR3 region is CSATKQRGGSYNEQFF.

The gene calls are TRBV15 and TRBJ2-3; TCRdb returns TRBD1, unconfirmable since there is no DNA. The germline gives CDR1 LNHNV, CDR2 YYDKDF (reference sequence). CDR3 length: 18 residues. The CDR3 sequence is CATSREPPGLGMTDTQYF.

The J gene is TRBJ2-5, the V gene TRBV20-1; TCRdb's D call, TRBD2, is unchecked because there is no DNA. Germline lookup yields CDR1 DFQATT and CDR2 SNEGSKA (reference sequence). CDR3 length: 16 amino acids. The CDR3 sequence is CSARDGRLAGGETQYF.

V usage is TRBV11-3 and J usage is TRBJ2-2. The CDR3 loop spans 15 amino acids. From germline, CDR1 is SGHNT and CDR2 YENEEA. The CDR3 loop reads CASSFSGINTGELFF.

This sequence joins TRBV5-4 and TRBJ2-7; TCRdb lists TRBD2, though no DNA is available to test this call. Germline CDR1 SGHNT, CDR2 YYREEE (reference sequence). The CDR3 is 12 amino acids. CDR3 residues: CASSSGEGSLYF.

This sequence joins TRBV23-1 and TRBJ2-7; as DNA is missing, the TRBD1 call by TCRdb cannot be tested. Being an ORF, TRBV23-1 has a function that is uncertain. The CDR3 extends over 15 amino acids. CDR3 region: CASGLDGGGNNEQYF.

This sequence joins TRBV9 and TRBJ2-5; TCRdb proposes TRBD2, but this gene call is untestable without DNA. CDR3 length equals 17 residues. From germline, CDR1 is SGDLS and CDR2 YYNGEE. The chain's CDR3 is CASSVAGSGGAQETQYF.

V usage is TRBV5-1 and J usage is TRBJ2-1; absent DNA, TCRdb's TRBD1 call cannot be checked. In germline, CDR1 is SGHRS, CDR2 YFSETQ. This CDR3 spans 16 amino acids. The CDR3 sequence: CASSPQGRMGSNEQFF.

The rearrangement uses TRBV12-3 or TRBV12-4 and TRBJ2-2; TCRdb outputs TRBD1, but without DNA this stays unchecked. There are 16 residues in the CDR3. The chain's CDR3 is CASSYRDPGSSGELFF.

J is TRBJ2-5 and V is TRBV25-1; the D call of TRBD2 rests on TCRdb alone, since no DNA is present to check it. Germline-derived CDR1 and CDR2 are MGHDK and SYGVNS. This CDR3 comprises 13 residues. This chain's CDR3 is CASIPSFGETQYF.

CDR3: CASSLARDTTQEQYF. V and J are TRBV5-1 and TRBJ2-7; with no DNA, the TCRdb D assignment of TRBD2 cannot be verified. CDR3 size: 15 residues. In germline, CDR1 is SGHRS, CDR2 YFSETQ. Supplemented by reference TRBV5-1 and TRBJ2-7, the full variable domain reads KAGVTQTPRYLIKTRGQQVTLSCSPISGHRSVSWYQQTPGQGLQFLFEYFSETQRNKGNFPGRFSGRQFSNSRSEMNVSTLELGDSALYLCASSLARDTTQEQYFGPGTRLTVT.

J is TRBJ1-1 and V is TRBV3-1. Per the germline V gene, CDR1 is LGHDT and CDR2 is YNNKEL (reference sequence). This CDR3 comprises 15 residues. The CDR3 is CASSQVSGLGTEAFF.

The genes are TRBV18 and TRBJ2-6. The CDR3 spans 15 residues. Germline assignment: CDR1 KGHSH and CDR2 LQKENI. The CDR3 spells CASSPAVSGANVLTF.

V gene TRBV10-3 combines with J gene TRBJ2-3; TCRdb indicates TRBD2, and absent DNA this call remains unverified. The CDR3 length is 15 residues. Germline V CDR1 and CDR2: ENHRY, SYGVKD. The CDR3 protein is CAIRAASGSTDTQYF.

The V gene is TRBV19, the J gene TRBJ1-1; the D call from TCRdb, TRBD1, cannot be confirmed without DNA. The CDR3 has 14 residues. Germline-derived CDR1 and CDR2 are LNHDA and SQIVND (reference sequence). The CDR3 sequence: CASRTTGSVTEAFF.

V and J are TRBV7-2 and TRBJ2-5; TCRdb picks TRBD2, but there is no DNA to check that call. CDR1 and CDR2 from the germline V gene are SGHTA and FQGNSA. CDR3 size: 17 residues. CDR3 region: CASSLHPSGGPRETQYF.

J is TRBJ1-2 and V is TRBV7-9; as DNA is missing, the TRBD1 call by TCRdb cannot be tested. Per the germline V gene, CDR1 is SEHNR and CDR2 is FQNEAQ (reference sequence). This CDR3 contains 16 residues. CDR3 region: CASSLARETGALGYTF.

The CDR3 protein is CSVQVSGAHTDTQYF. This chain uses TRBV29-1 with TRBJ2-3; TCRdb returns TRBD1, unconfirmable since there is no DNA. The germline V gene has CDR1 SQVTM and CDR2 ANQGSEA. The CDR3 is 15 residues long.

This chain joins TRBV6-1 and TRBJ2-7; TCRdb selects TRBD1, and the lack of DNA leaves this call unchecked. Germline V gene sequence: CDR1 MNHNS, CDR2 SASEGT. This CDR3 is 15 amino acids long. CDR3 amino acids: CASSAILQQGYEQYF.

The CDR3 reads CASSSGLAGAGQYF. The chain has TRBV28 and TRBJ2-7; with no DNA, the TCRdb D assignment of TRBD2 cannot be verified. The germline V gene encodes CDR1 MDHEN and CDR2 SYDVKM. CDR3 size: 14 residues.

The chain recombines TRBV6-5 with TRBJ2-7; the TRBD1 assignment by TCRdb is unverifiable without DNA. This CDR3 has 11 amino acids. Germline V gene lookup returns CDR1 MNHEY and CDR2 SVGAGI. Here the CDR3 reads CASRQGTFAYF.

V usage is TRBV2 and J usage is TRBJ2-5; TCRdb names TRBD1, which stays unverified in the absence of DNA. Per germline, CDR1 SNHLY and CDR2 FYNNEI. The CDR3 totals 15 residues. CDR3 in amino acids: CASNLDRGPRETQYF.

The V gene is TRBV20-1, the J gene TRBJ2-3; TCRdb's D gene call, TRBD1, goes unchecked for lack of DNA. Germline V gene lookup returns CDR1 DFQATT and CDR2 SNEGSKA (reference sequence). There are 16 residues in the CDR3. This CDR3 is CSASGEARQGTDTQYF.

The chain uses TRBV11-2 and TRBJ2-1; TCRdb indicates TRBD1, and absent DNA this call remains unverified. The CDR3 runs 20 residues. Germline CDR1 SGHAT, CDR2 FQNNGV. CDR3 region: CASRDRGSLGRRRSYNEQFF.